Following are 24 T cell receptor beta chains from one sample sequenced in a study of blood T cell repertoires in COVID-19 (dated by TCRdb to 2018 to 2020). The library was obtained by the immunoSEQ multiplex PCR assay. Drawn from immuneACCESS, this table holds only the in-frame rearrangements with V and J called that TCRdb kept. Clones are partly lost; checked studies trace under half to an unresolved V gene and leave the rest unexplained. The sample yields over 200,000 clones; 70% to 90% were counted once. 15% to 19% of the sample is held by the ten biggest clonotypes. Sequencing used PBMCs or T cells enriched from blood (not recorded which). The receptors originated from a young man who had recovered from COVID-19.

This clone was seen a single time. This rearrangement joins TRBV28 to TRBJ2-7; TRBD1 aligns across 8 bases. Unmatched junction bases numbered 15, after V lost 7 bases and J lost 1 base. Germline V gene lookup returns CDR1 MDHEN and CDR2 SYDVKM. CDR3 length: 17 residues. This CDR3 reads CASTPPPSRDRSYEQYF. CDR3 bases: TGTGCCAGCACCCCCCCGCCATCTCGGGACAGGTCCTACGAGCAGTACTTC. The whole variable domain, remainder taken from reference TRBV28 and TRBJ2-7, is DVKVTQSSRYLVKRTGEKVFLECVQDMDHENMFWYRQDPGLGLRLIYFSYDVKMKEKGDIPEGYSVSREKKERFSLILESASTNQTSMYLCASTPPPSRDRSYEQYFGPGTRLTVT.

J is TRBJ1-2 and V is TRBV10-2, with TRBD1 matching 10 bases. The ends lost 6 bases at V and 5 bases at J; junction bases unmatched: 6. The CDR3 is 14 amino acids. CDR1 and CDR2 from the germline V gene are WSHSY and SAAADI. CDR3 sequence (DNA): TGCGCCAGCAGCTTGCCGGGACAGGGGTATGGCTACACCTTC. Its translation is CASSLPGQGYGYTF.

This sequence joins TRBV3-1 (or the pseudogene TRBV3-2) and TRBJ2-1; perhaps TRBD2 as D (6 bases). The V and J ends lost 6 bases and 1 base respectively, with 16 bases between them. The germline gives CDR1 LGHDT, CDR2 YNNKEL (reference sequence). The CDR3 sequence is 16 residues long. The CDR3 bases are TGTGCCAGCAGTCTTCTTAGCGGTTATTCCTACAATGAGCAGTTCTTC. As protein: CASSLLSGYSYNEQFF.

J is TRBJ1-3 and V is TRBV6-1; no reliable D call. The CDR3 loop spans 16 amino acids. The ends were cut back, 4 bases at V and 0 bases at J, with 13 bases in the middle. Germline CDR1 MNHNS, CDR2 SASEGT. The CDR3 DNA reads as TGTGCCAGCAGTGGCGGTGGATCAAACTCTGGAAACACCATATATTTT. It yields the protein CASSGGGSNSGNTIYF.

The V call is TRBV9, the J call TRBJ2-1; D unresolved. With 1 base removed from V and 4 bases from J, the gap between germline ends came to 9 bases. The CDR3 consists of 14 residues. Germline V gene lookup returns CDR1 SGDLS and CDR2 YYNGEE. CDR3 DNA sequence: TGTGCCAGCAGCGTAACCGGTGATTACAATGAGCAGTTCTTC. This translates into CASSVTGDYNEQFF.

The rearrangement links TRBV7-9 to TRBJ2-7, with D uncertain. The germline V and J ends were trimmed by 5 bases and 2 bases, with 10 bases remaining between them. Germline V gene data show CDR1 as SEHNR and CDR2 as FQNEAQ (reference sequence). CDR3 length equals 13 residues. This chain's CDR3 is CASSLISAYEQYF. In nucleotides, the CDR3 is TGTGCCAGCAGCCTTATTTCGGCCTACGAGCAGTACTTC. Full variable domain (missing parts from reference TRBV7-9 and TRBJ2-7): DTGVSQNPRHKITKRGQNVTFRCDPISEHNRLYWYRQTLGQGPEFLTYFQNEAQLEKSRLLSDRFSAERPKGSFSTLEIQRTEQGDSAMYLCASSLISAYEQYFGPGTRLTVT.

In this sample, this clone turned up once. The chain couples TRBV19 to TRBJ2-1, with TRBD2 matching 16 bases. V shed 4 bases, J shed 8 bases, and the junction held 5 bases outside the gene matches. CDR1 is LNHDA, CDR2 SQIVND, per germline (reference sequence). The CDR3 loop spans 16 amino acids. CDR3 nucleotide sequence: TGTGCCAGTAGTAAGGGGACTAGCGGGAGGGTCTATGAGCAGTTCTTC. As protein: CASSKGTSGRVYEQFF.

This sequence joins TRBV21-1 and TRBJ2-4; the table assigns TRBD2, which was not confirmed against the DNA. TRBV21-1 is listed as a pseudogene. This CDR3 spans 14 amino acids. The CDR3 region is CASRMKGREGIQYF. CDR3 nucleotides: TGTGCCAGCAGAATGAAAGGGAGGGAAGGCATTCAGTACTTC.

This chain links TRBV4-1 with TRBJ2-4; D gene uncertain. V dropped 2 bases and J dropped 7 bases, with 15 bases sitting between them. The germline V gene encodes CDR1 MGHRA and CDR2 YSYEKL. The CDR3 contains 15 residues. This CDR3 reads CASSQYWRASNIQYF. The CDR3 DNA sequence: TGCGCCAGCAGCCAATATTGGCGAGCGTCCAACATTCAGTACTTC.

This clone appeared a few times. The chain links TRBV5-1 to TRBJ1-2; 11 nucleotides align to TRBD1. J was trimmed by 3 bases and V by 4 bases; bases with no gene match: 8. The CDR3 runs to 16 residues. Looked up from germline, CDR1 is SGHRS and CDR2 is YFSETQ. CDR3 DNA sequence: TGCGCCAGCAGCGCCGGACAGGGGGCGCAAGACTATGGCTACACCTTC. Its translation: CASSAGQGAQDYGYTF.

The chain employs TRBV5-5 and TRBJ1-4; 7 positions agree with TRBD1. The V and J ends lost 0 bases and 5 bases, in that order; junction bases with no gene match: 13. Germline V lookup: CDR1 SGHKS, CDR2 YYEKEE (reference sequence). CDR3 size: 18 residues. The CDR3 is CASSLDWTGPLRNEKLFF. CDR3 sequence (DNA): TGTGCCAGCAGCTTGGACTGGACAGGACCTTTAAGAAATGAAAAACTGTTTTTT.

This chain joins TRBV7-8 and TRBJ2-3, with 8 positions matching TRBD2. The J segment lost 0 bases and the V segment lost 0 bases, leaving 8 bases of the junction unmatched. CDR1 and CDR2 from the germline V gene are SGHVS and FQNEAQ. The CDR3 sequence is 18 residues long. The CDR3 sequence: CASSLARFSGDSTDTQYF. The CDR3 nucleotides are TGTGCCAGCAGCTTAGCAAGATTTAGCGGGGATAGCACAGATACGCAGTATTTT.

This clone was detected ten times or more. The genes are TRBV4-2 and TRBJ2-3, with TRBD2 matching 8 bases. Germline V gene lookup returns CDR1 LGHNA and CDR2 YNFKEQ. The ends lost 0 bases at V and 4 bases at J; junction bases unmatched: 3. CDR3 length: 15 amino acids. CDR3 sequence: CASSQDRGGPDTQYF. The CDR3 DNA is TGTGCCAGCAGCCAAGATCGGGGGGGCCCAGATACGCAGTATTTT.

The chain combines TRBV24-1 with TRBJ2-3; 8 bases are shared with TRBD2. The germline gives CDR1 KGHDR, CDR2 SFDVKD. V gave up 5 bases and J gave up 3 bases; unmatched junction bases: 9. CDR3 length: 16 amino acids. CDR3 DNA sequence: TGTGCCACCAGTGTGGGTAGCGGGATATGGACAGATACGCAGTATTTT. Amino acid sequence: CATSVGSGIWTDTQYF.

The chain uses TRBV4-1 and TRBJ1-2, with no clear D. CDR3 length: 14 residues. Per the germline V gene, CDR1 is MGHRA and CDR2 is YSYEKL. Trimming stripped 4 bases from V and 6 bases from J, with 15 bases between. CDR3: CASSPPGIRHGYTF. Written as DNA, the CDR3 is TGCGCCAGCAGCCCACCTGGCATCAGGCATGGCTACACCTTC.

This chain joins TRBV24-1 and TRBJ2-1, with 10 nucleotides matching TRBD2. Germline CDR1 KGHDR, CDR2 SFDVKD. With V trimmed by 3 bases and J by 10 bases, 2 bases remained unmatched. The CDR3 contains 13 residues. The CDR3 loop is CATSDELAGEQFF. In nucleotides, the CDR3 is TGTGCCACCAGTGATGAACTAGCGGGGGAGCAGTTCTTC.

V gene TRBV5-4 combines with J gene TRBJ2-7; TRBD1 aligns across 10 bases. The V gene end was trimmed by 4 bases and the J gene end by 0 bases; junction bases not matched to a gene: 4. Germline CDR1 reads SGHNT; CDR2 reads YYREEE (reference sequence). The length of the CDR3 is 15 residues. The CDR3 loop is CASSPGQGTSYEQYF. The CDR3 DNA sequence: TGTGCCAGCAGCCCGGGACAGGGGACCTCCTACGAGCAGTACTTC. The complete variable domain, with remaining parts taken from reference TRBV5-4 and TRBJ2-7, reads ETGVTQSPTHLIKTRGQQVTLRCSSQSGHNTVSWYQQALGQGPQFIFQYYREEENGRGNFPPRFSGLQFPNYSSELNVNALELDDSALYLCASSPGQGTSYEQYFGPGTRLTVT.

This clone was picked up many times. This chain uses TRBV5-5 with TRBJ1-1; 8 bases are shared with TRBD1. CDR1 and CDR2 from the germline V gene are SGHKS and YYEKEE (reference sequence). After removal of 0 bases from V and 8 bases from J, the junction contained 6 bases not matched to a gene. The CDR3 length is 14 residues. The CDR3 DNA reads as TGTGCCAGCAGCTTGGTTATCACAGGGGGAGAAGCTTTCTTT. Protein sequence: CASSLVITGGEAFF.

Concerning this clone itself: This sample also contains other DNA sequences that code for the same CDR3. The rearrangement links TRBV7-9 to TRBJ2-2; tentative D call: TRBD2 (5 bases). The CDR3 is 15 residues long. V was clipped by 6 bases and J by 1 base, with 12 bases between them. CDR1 is SEHNR, CDR2 FQNEAQ, per germline (reference sequence). The CDR3 protein is CASSDSAVNTGELFF. The CDR3 nucleotides are TGTGCCAGCAGTGACTCAGCGGTGAACACCGGGGAGCTGTTTTTT.

V usage is TRBV2 and J usage is TRBJ1-5; possible D gene TRBD1, 6 bases. CDR3 size: 15 residues. The germline V and J ends were trimmed by 8 bases and 6 bases, with 20 bases remaining between them. Germline assignment: CDR1 SNHLY and CDR2 FYNNEI. The CDR3 spells CASADPGQLSQPQHF. Here the CDR3 DNA reads TGTGCCAGCGCAGATCCGGGACAATTAAGTCAGCCCCAGCATTTT.

This rearrangement joins TRBV5-6 to TRBJ2-7, with 10 bases lining up with TRBD1. V lost 4 bases and J lost 2; bases outside the gene matches: 6. This CDR3 has 15 residues. In germline, CDR1 is SGHDT, CDR2 YYEEEE. The CDR3 sequence is CASSPGQGVTYEQYF. In DNA form, the CDR3 reads TGTGCCAGCAGCCCCGGACAGGGGGTAACCTACGAGCAGTACTTC.

The V gene is TRBV27, the J gene TRBJ2-5, with 9 bases identical to TRBD2. There are 16 residues in the CDR3. V was pared by 5 bases and J by 0 bases, with 7 bases of the junction left unmatched. Looked up from germline, CDR1 is MNHEY and CDR2 is SMNVEV (reference sequence). The CDR3 bases are TGTGCCAGCAGTCCCCTCGCGGGGGGGGACCAAGAGACCCAGTACTTC. Translation gives CASSPLAGGDQETQYF.

V gene TRBV7-9 combines with J gene TRBJ1-2; D ambiguous. Trimming took off 0 bases at V and 3 bases at J, with 5 bases between the two ends. The CDR3 is made up of 13 amino acids. CDR1 is SEHNR and CDR2 is FQNEAQ in the germline V gene (reference sequence). CDR3 protein: CASSLAYDYGYTF. CDR3 bases: TGTGCCAGCAGCTTAGCCTACGACTATGGCTACACCTTC.

The chain employs TRBV5-1 and TRBJ2-5; D is possibly TRBD1 (5 bases). The V end lost 4 bases, the J end lost 4 bases, and 14 bases lay between the germline ends. From germline, CDR1 is SGHRS and CDR2 YFSETQ. The CDR3 spans 14 residues. CDR3 residues: CASSGKTDLETQYF. The DNA for the CDR3 is TGCGCCAGCAGCGGGAAGACAGATTTAGAGACCCAGTACTTC.